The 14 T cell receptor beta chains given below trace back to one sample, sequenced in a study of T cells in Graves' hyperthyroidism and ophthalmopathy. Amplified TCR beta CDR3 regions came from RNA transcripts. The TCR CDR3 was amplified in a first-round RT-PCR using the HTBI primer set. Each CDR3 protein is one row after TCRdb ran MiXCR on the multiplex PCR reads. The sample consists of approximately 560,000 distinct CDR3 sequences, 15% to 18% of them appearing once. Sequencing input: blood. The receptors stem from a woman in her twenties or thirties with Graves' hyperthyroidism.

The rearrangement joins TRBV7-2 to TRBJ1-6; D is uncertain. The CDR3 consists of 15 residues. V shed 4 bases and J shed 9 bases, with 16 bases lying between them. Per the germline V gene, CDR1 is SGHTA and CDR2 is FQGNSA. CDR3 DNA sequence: TGTGCCAGCAGCTGGGATCGGGATGGAGGTTCACCCCTCCACTTT. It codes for CASSWDRDGGSPLHF.

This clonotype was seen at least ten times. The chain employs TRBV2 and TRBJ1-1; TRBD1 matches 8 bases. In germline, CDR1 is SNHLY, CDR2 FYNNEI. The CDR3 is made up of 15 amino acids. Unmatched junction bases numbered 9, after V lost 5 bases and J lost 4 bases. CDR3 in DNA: TGTGCCAGCAGTCCGACGCGGACAGGGACCACTGAAGCTTTCTTT. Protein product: CASSPTRTGTTEAFF.

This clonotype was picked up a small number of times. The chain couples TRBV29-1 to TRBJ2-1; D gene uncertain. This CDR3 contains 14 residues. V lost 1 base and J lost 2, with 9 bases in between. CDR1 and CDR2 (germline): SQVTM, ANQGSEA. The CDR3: CSVEAEIAYNEQFF. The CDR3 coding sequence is TGCAGCGTTGAAGCGGAAATCGCCTACAATGAGCAGTTCTTC.

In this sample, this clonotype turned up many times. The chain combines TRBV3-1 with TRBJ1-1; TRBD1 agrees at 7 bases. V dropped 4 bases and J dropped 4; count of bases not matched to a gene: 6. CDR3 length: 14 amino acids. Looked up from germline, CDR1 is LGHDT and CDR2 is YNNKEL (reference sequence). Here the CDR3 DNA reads TGTGCCAGCAGCCTTAATGAGGGGGCCACTGAAGCTTTCTTT. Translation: CASSLNEGATEAFF.

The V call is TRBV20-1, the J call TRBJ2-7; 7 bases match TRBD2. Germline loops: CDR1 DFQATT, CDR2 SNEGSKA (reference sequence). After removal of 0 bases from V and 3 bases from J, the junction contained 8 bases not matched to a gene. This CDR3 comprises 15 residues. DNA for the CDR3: TGCAGTGCTAGAGATGCAGCGGGACGGGACTACGAGCAGTACTTC. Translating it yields CSARDAAGRDYEQYF.

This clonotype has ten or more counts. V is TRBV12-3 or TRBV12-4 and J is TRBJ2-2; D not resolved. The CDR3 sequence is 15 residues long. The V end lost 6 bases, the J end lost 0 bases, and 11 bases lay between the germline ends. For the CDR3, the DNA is TGTGCCAGCAGGTCTGTGACGGCGAACACCGGGGAGCTGTTTTTT. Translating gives CASRSVTANTGELFF.

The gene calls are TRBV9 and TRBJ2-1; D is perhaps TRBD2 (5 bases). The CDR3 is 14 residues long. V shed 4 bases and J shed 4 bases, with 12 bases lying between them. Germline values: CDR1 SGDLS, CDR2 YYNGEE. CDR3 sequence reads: CASSPREPYNEQFF. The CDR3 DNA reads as TGTGCCAGCAGCCCCCGGGAACCTTACAATGAGCAGTTCTTC.

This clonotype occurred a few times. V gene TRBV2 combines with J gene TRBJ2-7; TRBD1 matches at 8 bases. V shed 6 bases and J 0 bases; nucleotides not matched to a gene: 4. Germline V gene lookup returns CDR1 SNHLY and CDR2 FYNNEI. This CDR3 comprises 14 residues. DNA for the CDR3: TGTGCCAGCAGAGGACAGGGAAACTCCTACGAGCAGTACTTC. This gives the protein CASRGQGNSYEQYF. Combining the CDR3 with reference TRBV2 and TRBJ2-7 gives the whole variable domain EPEVTQTPSHQVTQMGQEVILRCVPISNHLYFYWYRQILGQKVEFLVSFYNNEISEKSEIFDDQFSVERPDGSNFTLKIRSTKLEDSAMYFCASRGQGNSYEQYFGPGTRLTVT.

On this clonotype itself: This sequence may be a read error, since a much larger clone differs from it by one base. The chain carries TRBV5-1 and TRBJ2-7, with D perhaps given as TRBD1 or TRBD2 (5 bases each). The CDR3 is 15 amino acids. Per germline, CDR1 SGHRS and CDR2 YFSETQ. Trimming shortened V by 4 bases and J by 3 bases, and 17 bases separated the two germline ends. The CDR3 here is CASSGGRVGYYEQYF. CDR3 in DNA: TGCGCCAGCAGCGGGGGACGGGTCGGCTACTACGAGCAGTACTTC.

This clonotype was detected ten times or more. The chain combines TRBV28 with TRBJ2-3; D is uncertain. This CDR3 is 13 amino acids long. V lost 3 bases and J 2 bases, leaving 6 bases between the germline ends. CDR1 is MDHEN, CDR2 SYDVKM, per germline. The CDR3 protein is CASSFPNTDTQYF. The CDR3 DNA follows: TGTGCCAGCAGTTTTCCTAACACAGATACGCAGTATTTT.

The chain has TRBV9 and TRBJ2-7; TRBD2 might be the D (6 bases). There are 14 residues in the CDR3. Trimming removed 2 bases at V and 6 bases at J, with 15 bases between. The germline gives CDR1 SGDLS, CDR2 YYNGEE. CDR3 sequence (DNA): TGTGCCAGCAGCGTCGAACGGGAGCCGTTCGAGCAGTACTTC. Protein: CASSVEREPFEQYF.

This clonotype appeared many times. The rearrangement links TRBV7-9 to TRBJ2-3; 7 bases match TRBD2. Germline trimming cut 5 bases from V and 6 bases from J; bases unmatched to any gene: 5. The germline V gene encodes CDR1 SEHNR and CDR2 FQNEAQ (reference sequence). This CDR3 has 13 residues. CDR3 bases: TGTGCCAGCAGCAAAGCGGGACGTGATACGCAGTATTTT. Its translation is CASSKAGRDTQYF.

The CDR3 loop is CASSLDAASGRLRYNEQFF. Here the CDR3 DNA reads TGTGCCAGCAGCTTAGATGCGGCTAGCGGGAGGTTAAGGTACAATGAGCAGTTCTTC. This sequence joins TRBV7-6 and TRBJ2-1; the match to TRBD2 covers 11 bases. Germline lookup yields CDR1 SGHVS and CDR2 FNYEAQ. This CDR3 contains 19 residues. Trimming took 1 base from V and 4 from J; bases not matched to a gene: 12.

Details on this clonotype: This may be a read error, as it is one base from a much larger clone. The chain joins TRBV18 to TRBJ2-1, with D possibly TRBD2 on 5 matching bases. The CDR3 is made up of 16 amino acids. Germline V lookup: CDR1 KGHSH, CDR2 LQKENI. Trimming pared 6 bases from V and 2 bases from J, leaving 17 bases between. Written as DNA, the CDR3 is TGTGCCAGCTCCCCCCAGACCGGGGTAACCTACAATGAGCAGTTCTTC. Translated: CASSPQTGVTYNEQFF. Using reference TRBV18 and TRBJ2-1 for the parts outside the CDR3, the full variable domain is NAGVMQNPRHLVRRRGQEARLRCSPMKGHSHVYWYRQLPEEGLKFMVYLQKENIIDESGMPKERFSAEFPKEGPSILRIQQVVRGDSAAYFCASSPQTGVTYNEQFFGPGTRLTVL.